This T cell receptor beta chain was documented in a study of T-cell memory formation after mild COVID-19. Overall study results and limits: Cross-reactive memory apparently joined, as some responding clones appeared in pre-infection memory.

This clonotype was picked up a small number of times. The antigen is unknown. TCRdb itself ran the 5' RACE reads through MiXCR, one entry per CDR3 protein. The sample holds approximately 340,000 distinct CDR3 sequences, roughly 13% seen once. V lost 4 bases and J lost 0; bases outside the gene matches: 6. Germline assignment: CDR1 SGHRS and CDR2 YFSETQ. The CDR3 has 17 residues. The receptor comes from a man aged 18 to 30 who had mild COVID-19 (a few samples of this study predate the infection). Cell type and time point are not known. This chain uses TRBV5-1 with TRBJ2-3; 12 positions agree with TRBD2. Sequences were obtained from PBMCs or a T cell subset sorted from them (not recorded which). The chain's CDR3 is CASSLGLAGTSTDTQYF. The CDR3 coding sequence is TGCGCCAGCAGCCTCGGACTAGCGGGGACTAGCACAGATACGCAGTATTTT.